This T cell receptor (beta chain) comes out of a study of blood T cell repertoires in COVID-19. Study-wide background: T cells, B-cell-depleted T cells, or PBMCs provided the cDNA or gDNA that served as material.

Profiled with immunoSEQ multiplex PCR; TCRdb holds only in-frame clones, not every one. Here the sample spans 200,000 to 250,000 clones, over 80% being singletons. The CDR3 has 15 amino acids. V was cut by 1 base and J by 2 bases, with 11 bases left in between. Germline CDR1 reads SNHLY; CDR2 reads FYNNEI. Adults between about 18 and 89 years of age took part from 24 US areas. The chain combines TRBV2 with TRBJ1-2; the D is unclear. Input material: PBMCs or T cells enriched from blood (not recorded which). The sequence was collected from a woman aged 40 to 50 who had recovered from COVID-19. The DNA of the CDR3 is TGTGCCAGCAGTGAAGGTCAGGCCCCGAACTATGGCTACACCTTC. It translates to CASSEGQAPNYGYTF.